One and the same sample provided the 30 T cell receptor beta chains below, sequenced in a study of technical replicates of blood from a handful of donors. Here immunoSEQ multiplex PCR was the method, and the copy in TCRdb shows in-frame clones only, minus some. The sample gives roughly 76,000 clones, more than 90% of which show up once; about 0.35% is in the top ten. Specimen: T cells isolated from PBMCs. These receptors originate from a human donor in good health. Some clones in this sample may be carry-over from other donors' samples.

The chain carries TRBV15 and TRBJ2-1; 9 bases map to TRBD2. Germline-derived CDR1 and CDR2 are LNHNV and YYDKDF (reference sequence). J gave up 6 bases and V 6 bases, and 12 bases lay outside the gene matches. The CDR3 is 16 residues long. The CDR3 bases are TGTGCCACCAGTCCGCCGGGACTAGCCCCTTTCAATGAGCAGTTCTTC. Its protein product is CATSPPGLAPFNEQFF.

The rearrangement joins TRBV5-1 to TRBJ2-3; possible D gene TRBD2, 5 bases. Germline V CDR1 and CDR2: SGHRS, YFSETQ. Trimming removed 2 bases from V and 0 bases from J, with 10 bases in between. This CDR3 spans 15 amino acids. The CDR3: CASSFLGLSTDTQYF. The CDR3 bases are TGCGCCAGCAGCTTTTTAGGACTCAGCACAGATACGCAGTATTTT.

This clone was counted a single time. The genes are TRBV27 and TRBJ1-4; a weak D match, TRBD1 (6 bases). Germline CDR1 and CDR2: MNHEY and SMNVEV (reference sequence). The CDR3 runs 16 residues. The V and J ends lost 7 bases and 1 base respectively, with 16 bases between them. The CDR3 loop is CASNRMGAITNEKLFF. In DNA form, the CDR3 reads TGTGCCAGCAATCGGATGGGGGCGATAACTAATGAAAAACTGTTTTTT.

Worth noting for this clone: Other DNA sequences in this sample translate to the same CDR3. The J gene is TRBJ2-1, the V gene TRBV9; no clear D gene. Trimming shortened V by 0 bases and J by 1 base, and 2 bases separated the two germline ends. This CDR3 is built from 13 residues. CDR1 is SGDLS, CDR2 YYNGEE, per germline. The DNA for the CDR3 is TGTGCCAGCAGCGTAGCATCCTACAATGAGCAGTTCTTC. Its translation: CASSVASYNEQFF.

This rearrangement joins TRBV7-2 to TRBJ1-2; maybe TRBD1 (5 bases). CDR3 length: 13 amino acids. The V gene's germline CDR1 is SGHTA and CDR2 FQGNSA. V was trimmed by 0 bases and J by 8 bases, leaving 10 bases between them. The CDR3, as DNA: TGTGCCAGCAGCTTAGCAGGGGAAGGGGGCTACACCTTC. It yields the protein CASSLAGEGGYTF.

The table lists this clone with a few counts. The chain employs TRBV7-3 and TRBJ2-7, with TRBD2 matching 8 bases. The CDR3 runs to 13 residues. Per the germline V gene, CDR1 is SGHTA and CDR2 is FQGTGA. V trimming: 4 bases; J trimming: 7 bases; junction bases outside the gene matches: 6. CDR3 sequence: CASSSAGVEEQYF. The CDR3 nucleotides read TGTGCCAGCAGCTCAGCGGGAGTGGAAGAGCAGTACTTC.

The J gene is TRBJ2-1, the V gene TRBV11-3, with 8 bases aligning to TRBD1. The CDR3 contains 13 residues. Germline V gene lookup returns CDR1 SGHNT and CDR2 YENEEA. Losses at the gene ends were 6 bases for V and 8 bases for J; bases not matched to a gene: 6. Here the CDR3 DNA reads TGTGCCAGCAGGAAACCAGGGGGCCATGAGCAGTTCTTC. The encoded protein is CASRKPGGHEQFF.

The chain carries TRBV5-1 and TRBJ2-5; 14 bases are a match to TRBD2. CDR1 is SGHRS, CDR2 YFSETQ, per germline. The CDR3 extends over 16 amino acids. V lost 0 bases, J lost 2 bases, and 0 bases stayed unmatched. CDR3 DNA: TGCGCCAGCAGCTTGGGACTAGCGGGAGGGCAAGAGACCCAGTACTTC. Protein product: CASSLGLAGGQETQYF. Drawing the rest from reference TRBV5-1 and TRBJ2-5, the complete variable domain is KAGVTQTPRYLIKTRGQQVTLSCSPISGHRSVSWYQQTPGQGLQFLFEYFSETQRNKGNFPGRFSGRQFSNSRSEMNVSTLELGDSALYLCASSLGLAGGQETQYFGPGTRLLVL.

This clone was seen only once. This CDR3 reads CSARQGNLGQPQHF. The DNA of the CDR3 is TGCAGCGCCAGACAGGGTAATCTCGGTCAGCCCCAGCATTTT. The chain combines TRBV29-1 with TRBJ1-5; 7 bases are a match to TRBD1. The junction had 12 bases not matched to a gene; V was cut back by 7 bases and J by 6 bases. CDR3 size: 14 residues. Germline V gives CDR1 SQVTM, CDR2 ANQGSEA. The full variable domain, with the rest looked up from reference TRBV29-1 and TRBJ1-5, is SAVISQKPSRDICQRGTSLTIQCQVDSQVTMMFWYRQQPGQSLTLIATANQGSEATYESGFVIDKFPISRPNLTFSTLTVSNMSPEDSSIYLCSARQGNLGQPQHFGDGTRLSIL.

The chain recombines TRBV28 with TRBJ2-1; 7 nucleotides align to TRBD2. J lost 6 bases, V lost 7 bases, and 12 bases had no gene match. This CDR3 contains 15 residues. Germline loops: CDR1 MDHEN, CDR2 SYDVKM. In DNA form, the CDR3 reads TGTGCCAGCACCCAAGGAGGGAGGGGTAGCAATGAGCAGTTCTTC. Residues: CASTQGGRGSNEQFF.

CDR3 nucleotides: TGTGCCAGTAGTATAGTTATGGCAACAGGGGCTATCTACGAGCAGTACTTC. Translating gives CASSIVMATGAIYEQYF. V usage is TRBV19 and J usage is TRBJ2-7; 7 positions match TRBD1. There are 17 residues in the CDR3. The germline gives CDR1 LNHDA, CDR2 SQIVND (reference sequence). V lost 1 base to trimming and J lost 3 bases; unmatched junction nucleotides: 12. Together with reference TRBV19 and TRBJ2-7, the CDR3 gives the full variable domain: DGGITQSPKYLFRKEGQNVTLSCEQNLNHDAMYWYRQDPGQGLRLIYYSQIVNDFQKGDIAEGYSVSREKKESFPLTVTSAQKNPTAFYLCASSIVMATGAIYEQYFGPGTRLTVT.

The DNA for the CDR3 is TGTGCCTGGAGGGTGGGGGGTAATCAGCCCCAGCATTTT. Its translation is CAWRVGGNQPQHF. The V gene is TRBV30, the J gene TRBJ1-5, with D tentatively TRBD1 (5 bases). The CDR3 length is 13 residues. V shed 3 bases and J shed 4 bases, with 10 bases lying between them. CDR1 and CDR2 from the germline V gene are GTSNPN and SVGIG (reference sequence).

This clone was seen once. The chain carries TRBV18 and TRBJ2-1; 7 bases match TRBD1. From germline, CDR1 is KGHSH and CDR2 LQKENI. V shed 2 bases and J 3 bases; nucleotides not matched to a gene: 4. CDR3 length equals 15 residues. CDR3 loop: CASSPTGQSYNEQFF. The CDR3 DNA sequence: TGTGCCAGCTCACCAACGGGACAGAGCTACAATGAGCAGTTCTTC.

The chain employs TRBV7-2 and TRBJ1-1, with no clear D. CDR3 size: 16 residues. Germline V CDR1 and CDR2: SGHTA, FQGNSA. Trimming shortened V by 5 bases and J by 4 bases, and 20 bases separated the two germline ends. DNA of the CDR3: TGTGCCAGCAGCCTTAATGGGAGGGTTGTAAGCACTGAAGCTTTCTTT. Its protein is CASSLNGRVVSTEAFF.

A remark on this clone: Mismatch with germline at one junction end may stem from a read error. The chain uses TRBV7-7 and TRBJ1-1; D call uncertain. CDR1 is SSHAT, CDR2 FNYEAQ, per germline (reference sequence). The CDR3 is 13 amino acids. CDR3 DNA sequence: TGTGCTAGCAGCTTAGGTCAGAACACTGAAGCTTTCTTT. The encoded protein is CASSLGQNTEAFF.

This chain links TRBV5-1 with TRBJ2-7, with 7 positions matching TRBD1. CDR1 is SGHRS and CDR2 is YFSETQ in the germline V gene. Trimming cost V 0 bases and J 3 bases; bases outside gene matches: 6. The CDR3 is made up of 15 amino acids. CDR3 amino acids: CASSLVGTVDYEQYF. The CDR3 DNA reads as TGCGCCAGCAGCTTGGTCGGGACAGTGGACTACGAGCAGTACTTC.

This clone was seen just once. The V call is TRBV4-1, the J call TRBJ1-3; D gene unclear. Per the germline V gene, CDR1 is MGHRA and CDR2 is YSYEKL. CDR3 size: 13 residues. Trimming removed 2 bases at V and 6 bases at J, with 8 bases between. CDR3 in DNA: TGCGCCAGCAGCCAATTCGTCCTAAACACCATATATTTT. Protein product: CASSQFVLNTIYF.

The rearrangement joins TRBV7-8 to TRBJ2-3; 9 nucleotides agree with TRBD2. The CDR3 runs to 17 residues. Trimming at V came to 1 base and at J to 3 bases, leaving 8 bases not matched to a gene. Looked up from germline, CDR1 is SGHVS and CDR2 is FQNEAQ. DNA for the CDR3: TGTGCCAGCAGCTTAGAAATAGCGGGAGAAGGGACAGATACGCAGTATTTT. Translating gives CASSLEIAGEGTDTQYF.

The chain employs TRBV6-1 and TRBJ2-7; tentatively, D is TRBD1 (5 bases). This CDR3 is built from 14 residues. The germline V gene encodes CDR1 MNHNS and CDR2 SASEGT. V was cut by 2 bases and J by 4 bases, with 12 bases left in between. The CDR3 DNA sequence: TGTGCCAGCAGTGAATGGCAGGGTATGTACGAGCAGTACTTC. Amino acid sequence: CASSEWQGMYEQYF.

This clone was seen once. The genes are TRBV7-6 and TRBJ1-1; TRBD1 matches at 7 bases. The V gene end was trimmed by 3 bases and the J gene end by 6 bases; junction bases not matched to a gene: 4. CDR1 SGHVS and CDR2 FNYEAQ come from the germline V gene. The CDR3 contains 13 residues. CDR3 sequence reads: CASSFDRAAEAFF. The CDR3 nucleotides are TGTGCCAGCAGCTTTGACAGGGCTGCTGAAGCTTTCTTT.

The chain employs TRBV27 and TRBJ2-1; 7 positions match TRBD1. CDR3 length equals 12 residues. V dropped 8 bases and J dropped 7; count of bases not matched to a gene: 5. Germline V CDR1 and CDR2: MNHEY, SMNVEV (reference sequence). This CDR3 is CASWDSRNEQFF. The CDR3 DNA follows: TGTGCCAGCTGGGACAGCAGGAATGAGCAGTTCTTC.

V gene TRBV2 combines with J gene TRBJ2-6; 8 nucleotides line up with TRBD1. The junction had 10 bases not matched to a gene; V was cut back by 6 bases and J by 0 bases. The CDR3 loop spans 18 amino acids. Per germline, CDR1 SNHLY and CDR2 FYNNEI. This CDR3 reads CASRIGQGIVSGANVLTF. The CDR3 region has the DNA TGTGCCAGCAGAATAGGACAGGGAATCGTCTCTGGGGCCAACGTCCTGACTTTC.

This CDR3 is CASSFSMNTGELFF. The CDR3 nucleotides read TGTGCCAGCAGCTTCTCTATGAACACCGGGGAGCTGTTTTTT. J is TRBJ2-2 and V is TRBV7-6; D gene unclear. CDR3 length: 14 amino acids. Germline lookup yields CDR1 SGHVS and CDR2 FNYEAQ. Trimming cost V 3 bases and J 1 base, with 6 bases left between them.

This chain connects TRBV4-1 to TRBJ2-1, with a weak D call TRBD2 (5 bases). Germline V gene data show CDR1 as MGHRA and CDR2 as YSYEKL. This CDR3 contains 16 residues. V lost 0 bases and J 4 bases, leaving 13 bases between the germline ends. CDR3 bases: TGCGCCAGCAGCCAAGATGCCGCGGGTATTTACAATGAGCAGTTCTTC. It codes for CASSQDAAGIYNEQFF.

The rearrangement links TRBV10-3 to TRBJ1-5; no firm D call. Germline values: CDR1 ENHRY, CDR2 SYGVKD. V shed 4 bases and J shed 0 bases, with 7 bases lying between them. The CDR3 runs to 14 residues. Here the CDR3 reads CAISVGSSNQPQHF. The CDR3 DNA reads TGTGCCATCAGTGTAGGGAGTAGCAATCAGCCCCAGCATTTT.

V and J are TRBV5-1 and TRBJ2-7, with TRBD2 matching over 12 bases. CDR3 length equals 15 residues. V was clipped by 4 bases and J by 7 bases; unmatched bases: 9. Germline assignment: CDR1 SGHRS and CDR2 YFSETQ. This CDR3 is CASSPMTSGSGEQYF. CDR3 bases: TGCGCCAGCAGCCCCATGACTAGCGGGAGTGGGGAGCAGTACTTC.

This chain connects TRBV6-5 to TRBJ2-1; 8 bases are shared with TRBD2. The CDR3 is 15 amino acids. In germline, CDR1 is MNHEY, CDR2 SVGAGI. The junction had 12 bases not matched to a gene; V was cut back by 8 bases and J by 6 bases. This CDR3 is CASRYSGENGNEQFF. As DNA, the CDR3 is TGTGCCAGCCGGTATAGCGGGGAAAACGGCAATGAGCAGTTCTTC.

The DNA of the CDR3 is TGTGCCAGCCATAATAACGACAGGGTGGAAAAACTGTTTTTT. As protein: CASHNNDRVEKLFF. The V and J genes are TRBV11-2 and TRBJ1-4, with 7 bases that match TRBD1. The V gene end was trimmed by 8 bases and the J gene end by 8 bases; junction bases not matched to a gene: 11. The CDR3 covers 14 residues. Germline CDR1 and CDR2: SGHAT and FQNNGV.

V gene TRBV18 combines with J gene TRBJ2-7; D is perhaps TRBD2 (5 bases). Trimming shortened V by 2 bases and J by 7 bases, and 9 bases separated the two germline ends. Germline V gives CDR1 KGHSH, CDR2 LQKENI. The CDR3 contains 12 residues. CDR3 sequence (DNA): TGTGCCAGCTCACCAATGGAGCGGGAGCAGTACTTC. Protein sequence: CASSPMEREQYF.

The rearrangement joins TRBV7-2 to TRBJ1-3; unclear D gene. This CDR3 comprises 12 residues. Germline V gene data show CDR1 as SGHTA and CDR2 as FQGNSA. V was trimmed by 7 bases and J by 4 bases, leaving 8 bases between them. The CDR3 nucleotides read TGTGCCAGCAACTATAGAGGAAACACCATATATTTT. Translating it yields CASNYRGNTIYF. The full variable domain, completed using reference TRBV7-2 and TRBJ1-3, is GAGVSQSPSNKVTEKGKDVELRCDPISGHTALYWYRQSLGQGLEFLIYFQGNSAPDKSGLPSDRFSAERTGGSVSTLTIQRTQQEDSAVYLCASNYRGNTIYFGEGSWLTVV.